Below, one T cell receptor (beta chain) is given with its context. Libraries were prepared by immunoSEQ multiplex PCR; TCRdb keeps only in-frame clonotypes and omits some of them. The repertoire includes approximately 23,000 clones, 65% to 85% of them detected once, and approximately 10% sits in the top ten. CDR1 MRHNA and CDR2 SNTAGT come from the germline V gene. Trimming stripped 5 bases from V and 5 bases from J, with 10 bases between. The CDR3 extends over 13 amino acids. This record belongs to a study of somatic mutations in cytotoxic T cells in rheumatoid arthritis. Specimen: CD8+ T cells sorted from blood. V and J are TRBV6-4 and TRBJ2-1; D might be TRBD1 (6 bases). The TCR originated in an adult with rheumatoid arthritis. The CDR3 spells CASSLQGDNEQFF. The CDR3 DNA sequence: TGTGCCAGCAGTTTACAGGGAGACAATGAGCAGTTCTTC.